This record concerns one T cell receptor (beta chain) sequence. The CDR3 extends over 15 amino acids. V was cut by 4 bases and J by 2 bases, with 14 bases left in between. Germline lookup yields CDR1 MDHEN and CDR2 SYDVKM. These data originate in a study of T cell responses to AZD1222 COVID-19 vaccine. Repertoires were generated with immunoSEQ multiplex PCR, while TCRdb's copy carries only in-frame clones and drops some. Among around 140,000 clones listed, roughly 93% were seen once. V and J are TRBV28 and TRBJ1-1, with TRBD1 as a possible D gene (6 bases). The sequences come from peripheral blood, collected 28 days after the second AZD1222 dose. The receptor comes from an adult who received the AZD1222 COVID-19 vaccine. The CDR3 bases are TGTGCCAGCAGTTCCCAAGGACAGAGAAACACTGAAGCTTTCTTT. Protein: CASSSQGQRNTEAFF.